Sequencing of this TCR beta chain was carried out in a study of shared clonotypes between healthy human individuals. Trimming at V came to 7 bases and at J to 0 bases, leaving 2 bases not matched to a gene. The CDR3 runs 13 residues. The germline CDR1 and CDR2 sequences are SGHRS and YFSETQ. The naive CD8 population came from CD45RO-negative cells selected for CCR7, without terminally differentiated effector memory CD45RA+ cells. The table came from immunoSEQ multiplex PCR; TCRdb's copy has only in-frame clones and leaves some out. The sample records nearly 600,000 clones, nearly 97% being singletons. About this clone itself: What it binds is unknown.

Notes on the study in general: Generation of non-shared clonotypes was less probable than generation of clonotypes shared by all four donors.

The rearrangement joins TRBV5-1 to TRBJ1-2; 8 nucleotides align to TRBD1. The source material was naive CD8+ T cells sorted from blood. The source is a woman in her 30s in good health. CDR3 residues: CASGTGPNYGYTF. The CDR3 coding sequence is TGCGCCAGCGGGACAGGACCTAACTATGGCTACACCTTC.